This TCR beta chain was recovered during a study of Ad26.COV2.S vaccination and SARS-CoV-2 variants. Treatment here: 15 to 20 received Ad26.COV2.S at low or high dose, single or two shots; about 5 received placebo; per-sample allocation not given. Following the first vaccine or placebo injection, samples were taken on day 63. On this clone itself: What it binds is not known.

The repertoire was sequenced with immunoSEQ multiplex PCR; TCRdb's copy has only in-frame clones and lacks some. The sample has about 320,000 clones, roughly 86% seen once. Study-wide results and limits: Vaccine recipients and placebo recipients showed similar non-spike TCR breadth.

The CDR3 is 19 amino acids. Germline loops: CDR1 KGHSH, CDR2 LQKENI. The V and J ends lost 2 bases and 1 base, in that order; junction bases with no gene match: 12. The TCR comes from a person aged 18-65 years who received the Ad26.COV2.S COVID-19 vaccine or a placebo. The chain combines TRBV18 with TRBJ1-5; 9 positions match TRBD1. This sample comprised peripheral blood, obtained in a trial of Ad26.COV2.S vaccine versus placebo. The CDR3 loop is CASSPGLTGGEESNQPQHF. For the CDR3, the DNA is TGTGCCAGCTCACCAGGGCTAACAGGGGGCGAGGAGAGCAATCAGCCCCAGCATTTT.